This TCR beta chain was identified in a study of graft-versus-host responses after intestinal transplantation. General study results and limits: Early post-transplant falls in HvG clones accompanied the peak levels of circulating GvH clones. High graft-versus-host to host-versus-graft clonal ratios were found in allografts of patients who had graft-donor T cell macrochimerism. Recipient marrow harbored GvH clones, some of which surfaced first in ileum or blood.

Profiled with immunoSEQ multiplex PCR; TCRdb holds only in-frame clones, not every one. Of 3,500 or so clones in the sample, 74% are singletons; the top ten hold about a tenth. On this clone itself: Its target is unknown.

Processing was applied to graft tissue in order to liberate intraepithelial and lamina propria lymphocytes. V was pared by 0 bases and J by 2 bases, with 10 bases between. This CDR3 spans 15 amino acids. CDR1 and CDR2 from the germline V gene are SGHVS and FQNEAQ. The specimen comprised ileum tissue, sampled roughly 5 and 7 days after intestinal transplantation. The TCR comes from a human patient who received an intestinal transplant, so some T cells may come from the graft donor. The gene calls are TRBV7-8 and TRBJ1-2; TRBD1 might be the D (5 bases). CDR3 sequence reads: CASSLAGAGNYGYTF. For the CDR3, the DNA is TGTGCCAGCAGCTTAGCGGGTGCAGGGAACTATGGCTACACCTTC.